This paragraph covers one T cell receptor (beta chain) sequence. Germline V gene lookup returns CDR1 LGHDT and CDR2 YNNKEL (reference sequence). Trimming removed 1 base from V and 0 bases from J, with 13 bases in between. CDR3 length: 17 residues. The record originates from a study of blood T cell repertoires in COVID-19. Libraries were prepared by immunoSEQ multiplex PCR; TCRdb keeps only in-frame clonotypes and omits some of them. The table includes tens of thousands of clones, 80% to 90% detected once. The clonotype was recovered from an elderly man with acute or convalescent COVID-19. The sample taken for sequencing was peripheral blood. The genes are TRBV3-1 (or the pseudogene TRBV3-2) and TRBJ2-1; tentative D call: TRBD2 (5 bases). As DNA, the CDR3 is TGTGCCAGCAGCCAAGGTGTAGCGCCAAGCTCCTACAATGAGCAGTTCTTC. Translated: CASSQGVAPSSYNEQFF.